This is a list of T cell receptor beta chains from one sample in a study of blood T cell repertoires in COVID-19. Assay: immunoSEQ multiplex PCR; the TCRdb copy retains only in-frame clones and omits some. The sample has 81,000 or so clones, around 81% seen once. Sequencing was done on a sample of peripheral blood. These receptors came from an older woman with active or convalescent COVID-19. The CDR3 runs from the conserved cysteine through the conserved F or W. Each record gives: J gene, V gene, CDR3 protein.

J gene: TRBJ1-2
V gene: TRBV6-5
CDR3 protein: CASSSGGGRGYTF

J gene: TRBJ2-2
V gene: TRBV11-2
CDR3 protein: CASSPAGLAGGANTGELFF

J gene: TRBJ2-7
V gene: TRBV6-2/TRBV6-3
CDR3 protein: CASSLSGAGLYEQYF

J gene: TRBJ2-7
V gene: TRBV3-1/TRBV3-2
CDR3 protein: CASSRQGGYEQYF

J gene: TRBJ2-3
V gene: TRBV6-5
CDR3 protein: CASSQASALTDTQYF

J gene: TRBJ1-4
V gene: TRBV5-3
CDR3 protein: CASTSGDRGRRAGEKLFF

J gene: TRBJ2-5
V gene: TRBV5-1
CDR3 protein: CASSLETLQETQYF

J gene: TRBJ1-3
V gene: TRBV13
CDR3 protein: CASSSRTRVSGNTIYF

J gene: TRBJ1-1
V gene: TRBV7-2
CDR3 protein: CASSPMTVFEAFF

J gene: TRBJ2-3
V gene: TRBV5-4
CDR3 protein: CASSLTGGDTQYF

J gene: TRBJ1-5
V gene: TRBV28
CDR3 protein: CASRDRESNQPQHF

J gene: TRBJ2-7
V gene: TRBV6-5
CDR3 protein: CASRLSGQGLREQYF

J gene: TRBJ1-1
V gene: TRBV3-1/TRBV3-2
CDR3 protein: CASSISTGGNTEAFF

J gene: TRBJ2-1
V gene: TRBV4-3
CDR3 protein: CASSQADRRQNEQFF

J gene: TRBJ2-1
V gene: TRBV6-2/TRBV6-3
CDR3 protein: CASSRGSHNEQFF

J gene: TRBJ1-1
V gene: TRBV7-9
CDR3 protein: CASSTSAGTAVGAFF

J gene: TRBJ2-5
V gene: TRBV4-1
CDR3 protein: CASSQEGQGRKTQYF

J gene: TRBJ1-1
V gene: TRBV29-1
CDR3 protein: CSVPGPGQNTEAFF

J gene: TRBJ2-7
V gene: TRBV6-6
CDR3 protein: CASSTTGGITYEQYF

J gene: TRBJ2-2
V gene: TRBV5-1
CDR3 protein: CASRLAGGNTGELFF

J gene: TRBJ2-2
V gene: TRBV9
CDR3 protein: CASNGQGLGTGELFF

J gene: TRBJ1-5
V gene: TRBV21-1
CDR3 protein: CASSSYRQGRGSQPQHF

J gene: TRBJ2-1
V gene: TRBV6-6
CDR3 protein: CASATSQYLEQFF

J gene: TRBJ2-7
V gene: TRBV28
CDR3 protein: CASSLGGGYEQYF

J gene: TRBJ2-1
V gene: TRBV27
CDR3 protein: CASSFRGAYSYNEQFF

J gene: TRBJ1-1
V gene: TRBV3-1/TRBV3-2
CDR3 protein: CASSHYGGEAFF